This is a list of T cell receptor beta chains from one sample in a study of patients and donors after allogeneic stem cell transplantation. TCRdb independently ran MiXCR on the RT-PCR reads; one entry per CDR3 protein. The sample consists of approximately 140,000 distinct CDR3 sequences, about two fifths of them appearing once. Input material: blood, either unsorted or a sorted T cell fraction (not recorded which). The receptors shown here come from a human donor who was either an allogeneic HSCT recipient or a stem cell or donor lymphocyte infusion donor (not recorded which). It is not recorded whose cells these are; they may come from a transplant donor. CDR3s include the opening cysteine and the closing phenylalanine or tryptophan. D genes are given only for firm matches. A row's size may be missing; if present it is once, few, many or a size class.

J: TRBJ2-2; V: TRBV12-3/TRBV12-4; size: .; D: TRBD1; CDR3: CASTIYRGTGELFF; DNA: TGTGCCAGCACCATCTACAGGGGTACCGGGGAGCTGTTTTTT
J: TRBJ2-2; V: TRBV9; size: .; D: .; CDR3: CASSMINTGELFF; DNA: TGTGCCAGCAGCATGATTAACACCGGGGAGCTGTTTTTT
J: TRBJ1-5; V: TRBV6-6; size: .; D: .; CDR3: CASSAPTGNQPQHF; DNA: TGTGCCAGCAGTGCCCCTACCGGCAATCAGCCCCAGCATTTT
J: TRBJ2-1; V: TRBV2; size: .; D: TRBD2; CDR3: CASSGLAGATWAFF; DNA: TGTGCCAGCAGCGGACTAGCGGGGGCCACCTGGGCGTTCTTC
J: TRBJ1-4; V: TRBV12-3/TRBV12-4; size: .; D: .; CDR3: CASTLSGAEKLFF; DNA: TGTGCCAGCACCCTATCGGGGGCTGAAAAACTGTTTTTT
J: TRBJ2-1; V: TRBV28; size: .; D: TRBD2; CDR3: CASSLGGTSGSEQFF; DNA: TGTGCCAGCAGTTTAGGGGGGACTAGCGGAAGTGAGCAGTTCTTC
J: TRBJ1-1; V: TRBV30; size: few; D: .; CDR3: CAWSSDTEAFF; DNA: TGTGCCTGGAGTTCCGACACTGAAGCTTTCTTT
J: TRBJ1-2; V: TRBV7-2; size: .; D: .; CDR3: CASSFLGTYGYTF; DNA: TGTGCCAGCAGCTTTTTAGGGACCTACGGCTACACCTTC
J: TRBJ1-2; V: TRBV12-3/TRBV12-4; size: many; D: .; CDR3: CASSWPGGRKGYTF; DNA: TGTGCCAGCAGTTGGCCGGGGGGGCGTAAAGGCTACACCTTC
J: TRBJ2-3; V: TRBV9; size: .; D: .; CDR3: CASSVLGAGWGTDTQYF; DNA: TGTGCCAGCAGCGTCCTTGGGGCGGGCTGGGGCACAGATACGCAGTATTTT
J: TRBJ1-1; V: TRBV12-3/TRBV12-4; size: .; D: .; CDR3: CASSLGEDNTEAFF; DNA: TGTGCCAGCAGTTTAGGAGAAGATAACACTGAAGCTTTCTTT